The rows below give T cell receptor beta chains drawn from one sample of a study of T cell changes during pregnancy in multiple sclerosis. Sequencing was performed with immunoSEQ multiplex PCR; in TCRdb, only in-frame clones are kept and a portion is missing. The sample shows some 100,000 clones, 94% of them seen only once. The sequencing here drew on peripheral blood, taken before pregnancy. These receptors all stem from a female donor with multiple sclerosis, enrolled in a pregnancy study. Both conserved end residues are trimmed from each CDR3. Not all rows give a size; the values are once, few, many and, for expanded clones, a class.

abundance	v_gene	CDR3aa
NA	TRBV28	ASTSLTDTQY
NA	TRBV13	ASRNRDRGLYGYT
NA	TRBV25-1	ASSTPGNTEAF
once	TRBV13	ASSRSASGRNEQF
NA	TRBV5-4	ASSLGGRRYNEQF
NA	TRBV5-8	ASSLRLSYEQY
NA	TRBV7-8	ASSLREGLDTDTQY
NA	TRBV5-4	ASSFGTSGRVVQY
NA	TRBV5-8	ASSGRQSQPQH
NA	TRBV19	ASSMTSGGKEETQY
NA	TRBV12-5	ASGFSLANTEAF
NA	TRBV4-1	ASSRNAGTPNEKLF
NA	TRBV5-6	ASSLTRSYEQY
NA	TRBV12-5	ASASGELGGSRYNEQF
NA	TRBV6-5	ASSVTGLGNTEAF
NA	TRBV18	ASSPRLALLQETQY
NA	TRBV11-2	ASSSPGLGQETQY
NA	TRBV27	ASGTAPGYEQY
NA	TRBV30	AWSATGGDTEAF
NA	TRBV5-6	ASSLGQGGESEKLF
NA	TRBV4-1	ASSQDPGLAYEQY
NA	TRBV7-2	ASSLARDRGNTIY
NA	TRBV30	ASIRTSGTYEQF
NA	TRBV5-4	ASSLGGTRAAYEQY
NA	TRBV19	ASSIIGDRGPLLYYGYT
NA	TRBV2	ASSVSGISRDEQF
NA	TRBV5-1	ASSSGTARLNEKLF
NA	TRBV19	ASSIVLEGAEAF
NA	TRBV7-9	ASAIRPSTDTQY
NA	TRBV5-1	ASSSAQGLGEQF
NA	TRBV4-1	ASSQVGTGSGELF
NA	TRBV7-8	ASSLGGGYEQY
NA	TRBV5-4	ASSYGLAGGDNEQF
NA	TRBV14	ASREGAGEQY
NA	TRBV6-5	ASSSRTGNNQPQH
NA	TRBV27	ASSPLDRVETQY
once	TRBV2	ASSLGLYEQY
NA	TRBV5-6	ASSSRDSGPYEQY
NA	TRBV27	ASSPGALAGPTGFYEQY
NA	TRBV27	ASSFRQGSNTGELF
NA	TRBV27	ASRVAGQPYEQY
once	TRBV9	ASSVARLNTEAF
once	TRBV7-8	ASSLGSQGRGNEQF
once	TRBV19	ASSARLAGGFGEQY
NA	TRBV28	ASSRTSGIPGELF
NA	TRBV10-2	ASRPQDRGGTGELF